This T cell receptor beta chain was found in a study of T cells in Graves' hyperthyroidism and ophthalmopathy. This clonotype was observed once. At one end, the junction sequence differs from germline, possibly due to a read error. Amplification yielded TCR beta CDR3 regions, with RNA transcripts as the source. First-round RT-PCR of the TCR CDR3 relied on the HTBI primer set. From the multiplex PCR reads, TCRdb called clonotypes with MiXCR, one entry per CDR3 protein. The sample has about 380,000 distinct CDR3 sequences; about a fifth are singletons. CDR1 is MNHNS and CDR2 is SASEGT in the germline V gene. The CDR3 length is 15 residues.

The specimen sequenced was blood. This receptor was taken from a man younger than 35 with Graves' ophthalmopathy. The chain employs TRBV6-1 and TRBJ2-1, with 8 bases matching TRBD1. As DNA, the CDR3 is TGTGCCAGCAGTGAAAGACAGGGGTACTACAATGAGCGGTTCTTC. Its translation is CASSERQGYYNERFF.